The subject of this entry is one TCR beta chain. TCRdb independently ran MiXCR on the 5' RACE reads; one entry per CDR3 protein. Of about 190,000 distinct CDR3 sequences listed, roughly 13% are singletons. This sample stems from a study of CD8 T cells in ankylosing spondylitis. V was cut by 3 bases and J by 1 base, with 9 bases left in between. CDR3 size: 13 residues. CDR1 is GTSNPN, CDR2 SVGIG, per germline (reference sequence). The chain uses TRBV30 and TRBJ1-1; tentative D call: TRBD1 (5 bases). The sequencing sample was made of blood, either unsorted or a sorted T cell fraction (not recorded which). This receptor was obtained from a female donor with ankylosing spondylitis or in good health (not recorded which). The CDR3: CAWRQGSNTEAFF. CDR3 nucleotide sequence: TGTGCCTGGAGGCAGGGTTCGAACACTGAAGCTTTCTTT.